Listed below are T cell receptor beta chains from one sample, sequenced in a study of blood T cell repertoires in COVID-19. Sequencing used immunoSEQ multiplex PCR; TCRdb keeps in-frame clones, though not all of them. In the table there are under 110,000 clones, approximately 89% of which are singletons. Sequenced material: peripheral blood. These receptors were collected from a woman in her twenties or thirties with acute or convalescent COVID-19. Each CDR3 is given with its conserved first and last residue. A D gene is named only where the DNA matches it firmly. Size is stated for part of the rows, as once, few or many counts, or as a class when the clone is expanded.

v_call: TRBV27
j_call: TRBJ2-2
d_call: TRBD1
clone_size: -
cdr3_nt: TGTGCCAGCAGACCCGGACAGGGCACCGGGGAGCTGTTTTTT
cdr3_aa: CASRPGQGTGELFF

v_call: TRBV6-5
j_call: TRBJ1-2
d_call: -
clone_size: -
cdr3_nt: TGTGCCAGCAGTTACTATCGGGGTGCAGGCCTCTATGGCTACACCTTC
cdr3_aa: CASSYYRGAGLYGYTF

v_call: TRBV6-5
j_call: TRBJ1-1
d_call: -
clone_size: -
cdr3_nt: TGTGCCAGCAGTCTCCGGGACTTCGAAGCTTTCTTT
cdr3_aa: CASSLRDFEAFF

v_call: TRBV10-3
j_call: TRBJ2-5
d_call: TRBD2
clone_size: -
cdr3_nt: TGTGCCATCAGTTCGACTAGCGGGGCGTTTAAAGAGACCCAGTACTTC
cdr3_aa: CAISSTSGAFKETQYF

v_call: TRBV6-6
j_call: TRBJ1-2
d_call: -
clone_size: -
cdr3_nt: TGTGCCAGCAGACCCGACATCTATGGCTACACCTTC
cdr3_aa: CASRPDIYGYTF

v_call: TRBV19
j_call: TRBJ1-3
d_call: -
clone_size: once
cdr3_nt: TGTGCCAGTAGTTATCTTTCTGGAAACACCATATATTTT
cdr3_aa: CASSYLSGNTIYF

v_call: TRBV2
j_call: TRBJ2-5
d_call: TRBD1
clone_size: -
cdr3_nt: TGTGCCAGCAGTGAAGGGGCAGGGGGCTGGGAGACCCAGTACTTC
cdr3_aa: CASSEGAGGWETQYF

v_call: TRBV6-5
j_call: TRBJ2-1
d_call: TRBD2
clone_size: -
cdr3_nt: TGTGCCAGCAGTAAACCGGGACTAGACTTAAAGCAGTTCTTC
cdr3_aa: CASSKPGLDLKQFF

v_call: TRBV5-6
j_call: TRBJ2-3
d_call: -
clone_size: -
cdr3_nt: TGTGCCAGCAGCTTGTTTGGGACACCGGGAGATACGCAGTATTTT
cdr3_aa: CASSLFGTPGDTQYF

v_call: TRBV7-3
j_call: TRBJ2-5
d_call: TRBD2
clone_size: -
cdr3_nt: TGTGCCAGCAGCTTAACGTCGCGACTAGCAGAGACCCAGTACTTC
cdr3_aa: CASSLTSRLAETQYF

v_call: TRBV28
j_call: TRBJ2-7
d_call: -
clone_size: -
cdr3_nt: TGTGCCACCTCGGAGGCCCGAGGGGGGGGGCATTACGAGCAGTACTTC
cdr3_aa: CATSEARGGGHYEQYF

v_call: TRBV11-2
j_call: TRBJ2-1
d_call: -
clone_size: -
cdr3_nt: TGTGCCAGCAGCCCGCGAAAGGAGCAGTTCTTC
cdr3_aa: CASSPRKEQFF

v_call: TRBV10-3
j_call: TRBJ1-1
d_call: -
clone_size: once
cdr3_nt: TGTGCCTCCCGCGAGGGGGACACTGAAGCTTTCTTT
cdr3_aa: CASREGDTEAFF

v_call: TRBV2
j_call: TRBJ1-1
d_call: -
clone_size: -
cdr3_nt: TGTGCCAGCAGTGTCATAGAGAACACTGAAGCTTTCTTT
cdr3_aa: CASSVIENTEAFF

v_call: TRBV24-1
j_call: TRBJ1-4
d_call: -
clone_size: -
cdr3_nt: TGTGCCACCAGTGATTCCCCCGGGGAAAATGAAAAACTGTTTTTT
cdr3_aa: CATSDSPGENEKLFF

v_call: TRBV5-1
j_call: TRBJ2-1
d_call: TRBD2
clone_size: -
cdr3_nt: TGCGCCAGCAGCTTTTTAGCGGGGAGCTACAATGAGCAGTTCTTC
cdr3_aa: CASSFLAGSYNEQFF

v_call: TRBV7-8
j_call: TRBJ1-1
d_call: TRBD1
clone_size: -
cdr3_nt: TGTGCCAGCAGCCTTGCGGACAGGGTAGGAGGCACTGAAGCTTTCTTT
cdr3_aa: CASSLADRVGGTEAFF

v_call: TRBV7-2
j_call: TRBJ1-5
d_call: -
clone_size: -
cdr3_nt: TGTGCCAGCAGCTTAAGCATTGTTAGCAATCAGCCCCAGCATTTT
cdr3_aa: CASSLSIVSNQPQHF

v_call: TRBV11-3
j_call: TRBJ2-7
d_call: TRBD2
clone_size: once
cdr3_nt: TGTGCCAGCAGCTTCTCTAGCGGGAACTACGAGCAGTACTTC
cdr3_aa: CASSFSSGNYEQYF

v_call: TRBV20-1
j_call: TRBJ2-5
d_call: -
clone_size: -
cdr3_nt: TGCAGTGCTAGATCCGAAGAGACCCAGTACTTC
cdr3_aa: CSARSEETQYF

v_call: TRBV7-9
j_call: TRBJ1-2
d_call: -
clone_size: -
cdr3_nt: TGTGCCAGCAGCTTAGGGACAGCCCATGGCTACACCTTC
cdr3_aa: CASSLGTAHGYTF

v_call: TRBV15
j_call: TRBJ1-4
d_call: TRBD1
clone_size: -
cdr3_nt: TGTGCCACCAGCAGAGATCGCGGGACAGGGGATGAAAAACTGTTTTTT
cdr3_aa: CATSRDRGTGDEKLFF

v_call: TRBV2
j_call: TRBJ1-2
d_call: TRBD1
clone_size: -
cdr3_nt: TGTGCCAGCAGTCAAGGACAGGGGGCCTCAGCTATGGCTTACACCTTC
cdr3_aa: CASSQGQGASAMAYTF

v_call: TRBV4-2
j_call: TRBJ2-2
d_call: TRBD2
clone_size: -
cdr3_nt: TGTGCCAGCAGCCATCCCTTGGTGCTAGCGGGGGCTGGGGAGCTGTTTTTT
cdr3_aa: CASSHPLVLAGAGELFF

v_call: TRBV5-8
j_call: TRBJ2-1
d_call: TRBD1
clone_size: -
cdr3_nt: TGTGCCAGCAGCTTTTGGCAGGGGGTGTACAATGAGCAGTTCTTC
cdr3_aa: CASSFWQGVYNEQFF

v_call: TRBV15
j_call: TRBJ2-3
d_call: -
clone_size: -
cdr3_nt: TGTGCCACCAGCAGAGGTTCCATGGGGGCAGGGGATACGCAGTATTTT
cdr3_aa: CATSRGSMGAGDTQYF

v_call: TRBV5-1
j_call: TRBJ1-1
d_call: -
clone_size: -
cdr3_nt: TGCGCCAGCAGCTTGGAAGGGGCTCGGAACACTGAAGCTTTCTTT
cdr3_aa: CASSLEGARNTEAFF

v_call: TRBV9
j_call: TRBJ1-2
d_call: TRBD1
clone_size: -
cdr3_nt: TGTGCCAGCAGCGTAGATATGACAGGGGATGGCTACACCTTC
cdr3_aa: CASSVDMTGDGYTF

v_call: TRBV6-5
j_call: TRBJ1-5
d_call: TRBD1
clone_size: -
cdr3_nt: TGTGCCTCAGGGACAGGGGGGGATCAGCCCCAGCATTTT
cdr3_aa: CASGTGGDQPQHF

v_call: TRBV9
j_call: TRBJ1-1
d_call: -
clone_size: -
cdr3_nt: TGTGCCAGCAGCGACAACGTGGGGGGGCAGGGCAGTGAGAACACTGAAGCTTTCTTT
cdr3_aa: CASSDNVGGQGSENTEAFF

v_call: TRBV6-2/TRBV6-3
j_call: TRBJ1-1
d_call: TRBD1
clone_size: -
cdr3_nt: TGTGCCAGCAGTTGGACAGGGTCGAACACTGAAGCTTTCTTT
cdr3_aa: CASSWTGSNTEAFF

v_call: TRBV28
j_call: TRBJ2-7
d_call: -
clone_size: -
cdr3_nt: TGTGCCAGCAGTTACGGGTCCACCTACGAGCAGTACTTC
cdr3_aa: CASSYGSTYEQYF

v_call: TRBV6-1
j_call: TRBJ1-2
d_call: TRBD1
clone_size: -
cdr3_nt: TGTGCCAGCAGTGACGGACAGGCGCCTTTATACTATGGCTACACCTTC
cdr3_aa: CASSDGQAPLYYGYTF

v_call: TRBV6-1
j_call: TRBJ1-1
d_call: -
clone_size: -
cdr3_nt: TGTGCCAGCAGTGAAGCGATCCCTCTAGGGAGTGCCATGGACACTGAAGCTTTCTTT
cdr3_aa: CASSEAIPLGSAMDTEAFF

v_call: TRBV11-3
j_call: TRBJ2-1
d_call: TRBD1
clone_size: -
cdr3_nt: TGTGCCAGCAGCTTAGGTCAGGGGGAGCACAATGAGCAGTTCTTC
cdr3_aa: CASSLGQGEHNEQFF

v_call: TRBV7-2
j_call: TRBJ1-3
d_call: -
clone_size: -
cdr3_nt: TGTGCCAGCAAGGGGGATCAGGGGAACGGAAACACCATATATTTT
cdr3_aa: CASKGDQGNGNTIYF

v_call: TRBV10-3
j_call: TRBJ1-1
d_call: TRBD1
clone_size: once
cdr3_nt: TGTGCCGCGGAGGACAGGGGGCTTGGCACTGAAGCTTTCTTT
cdr3_aa: CAAEDRGLGTEAFF

v_call: TRBV18
j_call: TRBJ1-2
d_call: TRBD1
clone_size: -
cdr3_nt: TGTGCCAGCTCACCACCGGGACAGGGGGCGACGGGCTACACCTTC
cdr3_aa: CASSPPGQGATGYTF

v_call: TRBV6-1
j_call: TRBJ2-7
d_call: TRBD1
clone_size: -
cdr3_nt: TGTGCCAGCAGTGAGACAGGGGACGCTGCCTACGAGCAGTACTTC
cdr3_aa: CASSETGDAAYEQYF

v_call: TRBV18
j_call: TRBJ1-5
d_call: -
clone_size: -
cdr3_nt: TGTGCCAGCTCCCCCGATAGCACGCAGCCCCAGCATTTT
cdr3_aa: CASSPDSTQPQHF

v_call: TRBV14
j_call: TRBJ1-2
d_call: TRBD1
clone_size: -
cdr3_nt: TGTGCCAGCAGCCAAGATGGGACAGGCGACCCTTATGGCTACACCTTC
cdr3_aa: CASSQDGTGDPYGYTF

v_call: TRBV9
j_call: TRBJ2-2
d_call: TRBD2
clone_size: -
cdr3_nt: TGTGCCAGCAGCGGAAGACTAGCGGGGGACACCGGGGAGCTGTTTTTT
cdr3_aa: CASSGRLAGDTGELFF

v_call: TRBV27
j_call: TRBJ1-2
d_call: TRBD1
clone_size: -
cdr3_nt: TGTGCCAGCAGTTCAAGGACAGGGCATGGCTACACCTTC
cdr3_aa: CASSSRTGHGYTF

v_call: TRBV29-1
j_call: TRBJ2-7
d_call: -
clone_size: -
cdr3_nt: TGCAGCGTAGTAGCAGGTGCGGGCGAGCAGTACTTC
cdr3_aa: CSVVAGAGEQYF

v_call: TRBV18
j_call: TRBJ1-6
d_call: -
clone_size: -
cdr3_nt: TGTGCCAGCTCACGAATGACTTCCGATTCACCCCTCCACTTT
cdr3_aa: CASSRMTSDSPLHF

v_call: TRBV21-1
j_call: TRBJ1-1
d_call: -
clone_size: -
cdr3_nt: TGTGCCAGCAGCAAGAAGTTGTCAGGAAGGTGGAGGGTTATGAACACTGAAGCTTTCTTT
cdr3_aa: CASSKKLSGRWRVMNTEAFF

v_call: TRBV27
j_call: TRBJ2-1
d_call: -
clone_size: -
cdr3_nt: TGTGCCAGCAGTTCCCCCCTGCAGGGGCGAAACAATGAGCAGTTCTTC
cdr3_aa: CASSSPLQGRNNEQFF

v_call: TRBV5-1
j_call: TRBJ1-1
d_call: TRBD1
clone_size: once
cdr3_nt: TGCGCCAGCAGCTTGGGGTCTCCGGGACAGGGAAGGTCTGAAGCTTTCTTT
cdr3_aa: CASSLGSPGQGRSEAFF

v_call: TRBV6-5
j_call: TRBJ2-7
d_call: TRBD1
clone_size: -
cdr3_nt: TGTGCCAGCAGTTACAGTTCAGGGGGCTACGAGCAGTACTTC
cdr3_aa: CASSYSSGGYEQYF

v_call: TRBV25-1
j_call: TRBJ1-1
d_call: -
clone_size: few
cdr3_nt: TGTGCCAGCAGCCACGGGGGGATAGGGACTGAAGCTTTCTTT
cdr3_aa: CASSHGGIGTEAFF

v_call: TRBV11-1
j_call: TRBJ2-2
d_call: -
clone_size: -
cdr3_nt: TGTGCCAGCAGCCCGACTCCTCCGAACACCGGGGAGCTGTTTTTT
cdr3_aa: CASSPTPPNTGELFF

v_call: TRBV10-1
j_call: TRBJ2-2
d_call: -
clone_size: -
cdr3_nt: TGCGCCAGCGGAGGTGGGCTGAACACCGGGGAGCTGTTTTTT
cdr3_aa: CASGGGLNTGELFF

v_call: TRBV11-2
j_call: TRBJ1-1
d_call: -
clone_size: -
cdr3_nt: TGTGCCAGCGGTGAGACTGAAGCTTTCTTT
cdr3_aa: CASGETEAFF

v_call: TRBV5-1
j_call: TRBJ1-1
d_call: -
clone_size: -
cdr3_nt: TGCGCCAGCAGCTTGGAGGCAGGGTGGACTGAAGCTTTCTTT
cdr3_aa: CASSLEAGWTEAFF

v_call: TRBV7-8
j_call: TRBJ1-6
d_call: TRBD1
clone_size: -
cdr3_nt: TGTGCCAGCAGGGGACAGGGGGAAGGTTCACCCCTCCACTTT
cdr3_aa: CASRGQGEGSPLHF